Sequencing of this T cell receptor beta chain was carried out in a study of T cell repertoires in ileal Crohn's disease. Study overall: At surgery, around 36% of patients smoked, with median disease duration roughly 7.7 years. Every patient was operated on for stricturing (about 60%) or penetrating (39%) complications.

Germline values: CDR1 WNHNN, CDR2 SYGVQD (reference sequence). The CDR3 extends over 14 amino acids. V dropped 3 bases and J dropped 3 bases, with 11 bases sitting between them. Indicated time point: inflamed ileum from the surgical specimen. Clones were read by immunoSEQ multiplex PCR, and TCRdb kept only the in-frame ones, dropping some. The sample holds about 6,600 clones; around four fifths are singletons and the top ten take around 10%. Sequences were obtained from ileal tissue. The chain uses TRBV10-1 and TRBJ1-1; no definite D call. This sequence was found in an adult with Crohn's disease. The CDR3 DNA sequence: TGCGCCAGCAGTGAACGAGTTGCCGACACTGAAGCTTTCTTT. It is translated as CASSERVADTEAFF.